The present entry profiles one TCR beta chain with its context. Its recognized antigen is unknown. A read error may produce the germline difference seen at one junction end. Buffy coats from some 36 blood donors, supplied by the Finnish Red Cross blood service, were used as healthy controls. All TCR-sequenced material derived from peripheral blood: patient blood samples and healthy donor buffy coats. Ficoll-Hypaque gradient centrifugation was used to isolate peripheral blood mononuclear cells. For the healthy controls, CD4+ cells were obtained from buffy coats by magnetic purification. The Gentra Puregene Cell and Tissue kit was used for genomic DNA extraction, and quantification was performed on a Qubit 2.0 fluorometer. This entry belongs to a study of STAT5B mutations in CD4+ large granular lymphocyte leukemia (dated by TCRdb to 2021 to 2024). About the investigation overall: Among the healthy controls, the CDR3 'QG' motif was associated with a particular HLA allele. The study compared the TCRbeta repertoires of patients with CD4+ T-cell large granular lymphocyte leukemia against those of healthy blood donors. Flow cytometry on FACSCanto II or FACSVerse confirmed that purified fractions exceeded 95% purity among lymphocytes.

General findings and caveats noted by the study authors: Greater clonality appeared to be present in CD4-sorted patient repertoires than in healthy CD4+ repertoires, and the difference was retained after the putative leukemic clones were removed. The main leukemic clonotypes were found to be private to each patient, although 25% of the main leukemic clonotypes were detected at low frequency in the non-leukemic repertoires of other patients. TRBV06-family usage was enriched among the top patient clones (8/27) compared with healthy controls (2/35). Data were not HLA-matched; higher clonality in CD4+ versus CD8+ T-LGLL could reflect the relatively small sample size.

The CDR3 covers 17 residues, taking in both the cysteine and the phenylalanine. Of all the DNA, just the CDR3 is kept, 51 bases in frame from base 1. The germline V gene provides CDR1 KGHSH and CDR2 LQKENI. TCRbeta rearrangements were sequenced from genomic DNA using the immunoSEQ assay at survey resolution. The study's processing was this. In the TCR sequencing data, the lowest productive clonotype frequency that could be detected was 2.59 x 10-5. Analyses included only productive TCRbeta rearrangements, meaning complete and in-frame sequences. Simpson clonality, calculated in the immunoSEQ Analyzer version 3.0, was used as the measure of sample clonality. Clones were categorized by frequency as very rare, small, medium, large (1-20%) or hyperexpanded (>20%). Generation probabilities were estimated with OLGA 1.2.3, V-gene circos plots were made with VDJtools, specificities were looked up in VDJdb, and CDR3 motifs were identified with GLIPH. TCRdb retrieved this table from immuneACCESS and kept in-frame rearrangements only. Not all clones are present; in checked studies, unresolved V genes account for under half, and no reason is known for the remainder. The DNA was the basis for D and trimming; V, J and clone size are from that table. Across this sample there are around 29,000 clones, with approximately 79% seen only once. In total, the top ten clones hold 5.5% to 8% of the sample.

Specimen: CD4+ T cells from blood buffy coats. The chain was built from TRBV18 and TRBJ2-6; the D gene could be either TRBD1 or TRBD2, each agreeing at 5 bases. This sequence originates from a human donor in good health. The CDR3 loop reads CAGSPGPPNSGANVLTF. The nucleotide sequence reads TGTGCCGGCTCACCGGGGCCACCGAACTCTGGGGCCAACGTCCTGACTTTC.